A single sample gave rise to the 5 T cell receptor gamma chains below, sequenced in a study of γδ T cells in repeated Plasmodium falciparum infection. TCRdb re-called the multiplex PCR reads using CATT. Found here are about 30,000 gamma-chain clones, approximately 1.5% of them singletons; the top ten hold roughly a fifth. Bulk repertoires came from Vgamma9/Vdelta2+ or Vdelta2-negative gammadelta T cells flow-sorted from PBMC. Sequencing was done on a sample of gamma-delta T cells from blood. These receptors all stem from a pool of human donors (malaria-infected and uninfected, not separated).

This clone was observed many times. This is likely an artifact of a read error, given a far larger clone one base away. Different DNA sequences within this sample yield the same CDR3. The chain is built from TRGV9 and TRGJP. From germline, CDR1 is GITISATS and CDR2 ISYDGTV (reference sequence). The CDR3 sequence is 16 residues long. This CDR3 is CALWEAPKLGKKIKVF. The CDR3 DNA sequence: TGTGCCTTGTGGGAGGCCCCGAAGTTGGGCAAAAAAATCAAGGTATTC.

Remarks on this clone: This likely reflects a read error, since a far larger clone is one base away. Other DNA sequences from this sample encode an identical CDR3 as well. The chain couples TRGV3 to TRGJP2. This CDR3 is 17 amino acids long. CDR1 is VTNTFY and CDR2 is YDVSTARD in the germline V gene (reference sequence). The CDR3 loop reads CATWDRRGDSSDWIKTF. CDR3 in DNA: TGCGCCACCTGGGACAGGCGGGGGGATAGTAGTGATTGGATCAAGACGTTT.

Many counts were recorded for this clone. This rearrangement joins TRGV4 to TRGJ1 or TRGJ2. TCRdb offers no J gene call, so here the DNA was matched to germline to obtain one. V lost 3 bases, J lost 0 bases, and 5 bases stayed unmatched. CDR1 and CDR2 (germline): EGSTGY, YDSYTSSV. The length of the CDR3 is 14 residues. CDR3 in amino acids: CATWDPVNYYKKLF. For the CDR3, the DNA is TGTGCCACCTGGGATCCCGTGAATTATTATAAGAAACTCTTT.

To note about this clone: The translation of this DNA and the TCRdb protein of a much larger clone differ at residue 10, probably owing to a read error; the protein shown here is translated from the DNA. The V gene is TRGV4, but the J gene lacks a call. This CDR3 is 12 amino acids long. CDR1 is EGSTGY, CDR2 YDSYTSSV, per germline. DNA for the CDR3: TGTGCCACCTGGCACCTTTATTATAAGAGACTCTTT. Translation: CATWHLYYKRLF.

In the case of this clone: For this DNA, TCRdb reports the protein of a much larger clone, which diverges at residue 3, most likely from a read error; the protein presented here is translated directly from the DNA. This sequence joins TRGV2 and TRGJP2. Germline matching of the DNA provided the J gene here, since TCRdb leaves it blank. CDR1 is EGSNGY, CDR2 YDSYNSKV, per germline. CDR3 length: 20 amino acids. This CDR3 is CAAWDGRQIYPPSSDWIKTF. In DNA, the CDR3 is TGTGCCGCCTGGGACGGGCGCCAGATATACCCCCCGAGTAGTGATTGGATCAAGACGTTT.